This T cell receptor beta chain is drawn from a study of early T cells in non-severe SARS-CoV-2 infection. Notes on the study in general: Anti-spike CD8 responses were favored by VDJdb matching, which missed private and CD4 specificities.

Individual cDNA molecules received unique molecular identifiers. TCRdb passed the 5' RACE reads through MiXCR, listing each CDR3 protein once. The sample lists 30,000 or so distinct CDR3 sequences, 4.5% seen once, with about 6.5% in the top ten. Germline V gene sequence: CDR1 MNHEY, CDR2 SVGEGT. This CDR3 has 14 amino acids. V shed 5 bases and J shed 3 bases, with 14 bases lying between them. This clonotype was observed at least ten times. Its antigen is unknown. The TCR originated in an adult who was a healthcare worker with PCR-confirmed SARS-CoV-2 infection or an uninfected control (not recorded which). Sequenced material: whole blood. The V call is TRBV6-2 or TRBV6-3, the J call TRBJ2-7; a possible D gene is TRBD2 (5 bases). The CDR3 DNA follows: TGTGCCAGCAGTCGCCCGCACGGGAACTACGAGCAGTACTTC. Its translation: CASSRPHGNYEQYF.